One and the same sample provided the 16 T cell receptor beta chains below, sequenced in a study of CD8 T cells in Susac syndrome. The RNA, roughly 0.5 to 1 ug, was put through reverse transcription using random hexamers. Each CDR3 protein gets one entry after TCRdb re-called the immunoSEQ multiplex PCR reads with MiXCR. The data hold hundreds of thousands of distinct CDR3 sequences, with approximately 89% observed a single time. What was sequenced was CD8+ T cells from PBMCs. These receptors came from a human donor with multiple sclerosis.

A remark on this clonotype: The germline gene is not matched at one end of the junction; a read error may be the cause. The V call is TRBV10-3, the J call TRBJ2-7; D possibly corresponds to TRBD1 (5 bases). Germline CDR1 is ENHRY and CDR2 is SYGVKD. The CDR3 runs 15 residues. The CDR3: CAISESRQGSDEQYF. CDR3 nucleotides: TGTGCCATCAGTGAGTCGAGGCAGGGCTCCGACGAGCAGTACTTC.

The J gene is TRBJ1-1, the V gene TRBV19; no firm D call. CDR1 is LNHDA and CDR2 is SQIVND in the germline V gene (reference sequence). The length of the CDR3 is 15 residues. Trimming left V 0 bases short and J 0 bases short, with 8 bases between. The CDR3 sequence is CASSIDSLMNTEAFF. The CDR3 DNA reads as TGTGCCAGTAGTATAGACAGCCTAATGAACACTGAAGCTTTCTTT. Together with reference TRBV19 and TRBJ1-1, the CDR3 gives the full variable domain: DGGITQSPKYLFRKEGQNVTLSCEQNLNHDAMYWYRQDPGQGLRLIYYSQIVNDFQKGDIAEGYSVSREKKESFPLTVTSAQKNPTAFYLCASSIDSLMNTEAFFGQGTRLTVV.

There are a few counts of this clonotype. CDR3 residues: CASSPTGTGELFF. In nucleotides, the CDR3 is TGTGCCAGCAGTCCTACAGGGACCGGGGAGCTGTTTTTT. The chain combines TRBV27 with TRBJ2-2; a weak D match, TRBD1 (6 bases). The V end was cut by 5 bases, the J end by 5 bases, with 9 bases between. Germline lookup yields CDR1 MNHEY and CDR2 SMNVEV (reference sequence). The CDR3 loop spans 13 amino acids.

The V call is TRBV4-1, the J call TRBJ1-1; 9 nucleotides align to TRBD1. There are 15 residues in the CDR3. Per the germline V gene, CDR1 is MGHRA and CDR2 is YSYEKL. V lost 2 bases, J lost 4 bases, and 5 bases stayed unmatched. The CDR3 loop is CASSQPGQGITEAFF. The CDR3 DNA reads TGCGCCAGCAGCCAACCGGGACAGGGTATCACTGAAGCTTTCTTT.

The rearrangement joins TRBV6-2 or TRBV6-3 to TRBJ1-6; the D is unclear. CDR3 size: 12 residues. CDR1 is MNHEY, CDR2 SVGEGT, per germline. V dropped 5 bases and J dropped 10 bases, with 9 bases sitting between them. The CDR3, as DNA: TGTGCCAGCAGTAACTGGAGATCACCCCTCCACTTT. Its translation is CASSNWRSPLHF.

This clonotype was seen a single time. This chain connects TRBV27 to TRBJ2-7; 7 nucleotides align to TRBD1. J gave up 3 bases and V 5 bases, and 10 bases lay outside the gene matches. The CDR3 sequence is 15 residues long. The germline V gene has CDR1 MNHEY and CDR2 SMNVEV (reference sequence). CDR3 bases: TGTGCCAGCAGTCCCCGGGGCAGGGGGAACTACGAGCAGTACTTC. Translation gives CASSPRGRGNYEQYF.

V is TRBV5-6 and J is TRBJ2-7, with TRBD1 identical over 9 bases. V was clipped by 4 bases and J by 3 bases; unmatched bases: 5. From germline, CDR1 is SGHDT and CDR2 YYEEEE. The CDR3 runs to 14 residues. For the CDR3, the DNA is TGTGCCAGCAGCCTGGACAGGGGACACTACGAGCAGTACTTC. Its translation: CASSLDRGHYEQYF.

The chain has TRBV4-1 and TRBJ1-5; 10 positions agree with TRBD1. From germline, CDR1 is MGHRA and CDR2 YSYEKL. Trimming removed 4 bases from V and 6 bases from J; junction bases left unmatched: 6. This CDR3 has 15 residues. The CDR3 DNA reads TGCGCCAGCAGCCGCGACAGGGGGCTAATTCAGCCCCAGCATTTT. Protein product: CASSRDRGLIQPQHF.

V and J are TRBV7-9 and TRBJ2-3; D remains ambiguous. CDR3 length equals 14 residues. The germline V gene encodes CDR1 SEHNR and CDR2 FQNEAQ (reference sequence). V lost 7 bases to trimming and J lost 4 bases, with 15 bases between them. CDR3 nucleotides: TGTGCCAGCACCCTCGGAGTAGGGTCAGATACGCAGTATTTT. Translated, it gives CASTLGVGSDTQYF. Full variable domain (outside the CDR3, taken from reference TRBV7-9 and TRBJ2-3): DTGVSQNPRHKITKRGQNVTFRCDPISEHNRLYWYRQTLGQGPEFLTYFQNEAQLEKSRLLSDRFSAERPKGSFSTLEIQRTEQGDSAMYLCASTLGVGSDTQYFGPGTRLTVL.

The V gene is TRBV5-5, the J gene TRBJ2-1, with no clear D. The CDR3 has 15 residues. Trimming took 0 bases from V and 3 from J, leaving 10 bases between them. Germline CDR1 reads SGHKS; CDR2 reads YYEKEE (reference sequence). For the CDR3, the DNA is TGTGCCAGCAGCTTGGAAGCGAGCAACTACAATGAGCAGTTCTTC. It codes for CASSLEASNYNEQFF.

The chain recombines TRBV2 with TRBJ1-4; D is uncertain. The CDR3 is 15 residues long. The ends were cut back, 1 base at V and 4 bases at J, with 10 bases in the middle. Germline V gene lookup returns CDR1 SNHLY and CDR2 FYNNEI. CDR3 region: CASSEVSQNNEKLFF. CDR3 bases: TGTGCCAGCAGTGAAGTATCCCAGAATAATGAAAAACTGTTTTTT.

The rearrangement links TRBV5-5 to TRBJ2-1, with TRBD1 matching 7 bases. This CDR3 has 13 residues. The germline gives CDR1 SGHKS, CDR2 YYEKEE (reference sequence). The ends lost 6 bases at V and 11 bases at J; junction bases unmatched: 11. CDR3 loop: CASTLPGGPQQFF. DNA for the CDR3: TGTGCCAGCACCCTCCCAGGGGGTCCCCAGCAGTTCTTC.

The chain recombines TRBV27 with TRBJ2-3; 7 bases match TRBD1. V shed 0 bases and J 4 bases; nucleotides not matched to a gene: 4. This CDR3 is built from 15 residues. Germline loops: CDR1 MNHEY, CDR2 SMNVEV (reference sequence). In DNA form, the CDR3 reads TGTGCCAGCAGTTTATCCAGGGGGAGCCCAGATACGCAGTATTTT. Translation: CASSLSRGSPDTQYF.

J is TRBJ2-7 and V is TRBV27; 10 bases are a match to TRBD1. Unmatched junction bases numbered 7, after V lost 5 bases and J lost 0 bases. Germline V gene sequence: CDR1 MNHEY, CDR2 SMNVEV (reference sequence). This CDR3 region has 16 residues. CDR3 residues: CASSTVGQGSSYEQYF. The DNA of the CDR3 is TGTGCCAGCAGTACGGTGGGACAGGGGAGCTCCTACGAGCAGTACTTC.

This rearrangement joins TRBV29-1 to TRBJ2-1; 8 nucleotides align to TRBD2. V lost 6 bases, J lost 7 bases, and 17 bases stayed unmatched. Germline CDR1 SQVTM, CDR2 ANQGSEA. This CDR3 spans 16 amino acids. CDR3 DNA sequence: TGCAGCGTCTACGGCCCCTATTCTTCTAGCGGGAATGAGCAGTTCTTC. This gives the protein CSVYGPYSSSGNEQFF.

The chain recombines TRBV6-1 with TRBJ2-5; possibly TRBD1 or TRBD2 for D (5 bases each). CDR1 is MNHNS and CDR2 is SASEGT in the germline V gene. The CDR3 spans 17 residues. V was clipped by 3 bases and J by 0 bases, with 17 bases between them. The DNA of the CDR3 is TGTGCCAGCAGTGACGACGGTCCTGGGACGTACCAAGAGACCCAGTACTTC. Amino acids: CASSDDGPGTYQETQYF.